This entry features one TCR beta chain sequence. Its antigen is currently unknown. From germline, CDR1 is SGHTA and CDR2 FQGNSA. The V gene lost 5 bases and the J gene lost 2 bases, with 18 bases spanning the gap. The CDR3 extends over 16 amino acids. Time point of the sample: blood 2 weeks post-SBRT. This sample's treatment: 15 Gy SBRT to primary tumor, nephrectomy 4 weeks later. Radiation-treated patients gave blood at baseline, week 2 and week 4. The data were obtained in a study of radiation and T cells in renal cell carcinoma. Study background: Nephrectomy followed 15 Gy stereotactic body radiation by 4 weeks.

The data were produced by immunoSEQ multiplex PCR, yet TCRdb's version contains in-frame clones alone and is incomplete. The sample yields roughly 80,000 clones, 80% to 90% seen once. Study-level results: In blood, top tumor clones expanded by 2 weeks, shrinking by 4. No pretreatment tumor biopsies were available for baseline clonotypes.

The V and J genes are TRBV7-2 and TRBJ2-5, with D maybe TRBD2 (5 bases). The sequence derives from a woman aged 50 to 60 with renal cell carcinoma. The specimen was blood, collected from a patient whose treatment included radiotherapy and nephrectomy. CDR3 sequence reads: CASSQTSTNNQETQYF. CDR3 nucleotide sequence: TGTGCCAGCAGCCAAACTAGTACAAACAATCAAGAGACCCAGTACTTC. The variable domain in full, with the rest retrieved from reference TRBV7-2 and TRBJ2-5, is GAGVSQSPSNKVTEKGKDVELRCDPISGHTALYWYRQSLGQGLEFLIYFQGNSAPDKSGLPSDRFSAERTGGSVSTLTIQRTQQEDSAVYLCASSQTSTNNQETQYFGPGTRLLVL.